The 25 T cell receptor beta chains below come from one sample, sequenced in a study of identical twins. TCRdb redid the calling of the 5' RACE reads with MiXCR, one entry per CDR3 protein. The table lists about 150,000 distinct CDR3 sequences, around 3.5% of them singletons. Sequencing input: memory T cells sorted from blood. The receptors were gathered from a young man in good health.

This clonotype has ten or more counts. The genes are TRBV7-9 and TRBJ2-5, with unresolved D. Trimming stripped 3 bases from V and 1 base from J, with 12 bases between. Germline-derived CDR1 and CDR2 are SEHNR and FQNEAQ (reference sequence). The CDR3 is 15 amino acids. CDR3 in DNA: TGTGCCAGCAGCTTGAATTCCCGTCTCCAAGAGACCCAGTACTTC. Translating it yields CASSLNSRLQETQYF.

About this clonotype: A much larger clone lies a single base off, so this may be a read error. For the CDR3, the DNA is TGTGCCAGCAGTGAAAACCAAGGTTGCACAGATACGCAGTATTTT. Amino acid sequence: CASSENQGCTDTQYF. The genes are TRBV6-1 and TRBJ2-3; D is unresolved. The CDR3 loop spans 15 amino acids. The V and J ends lost 2 bases and 1 base respectively, with 10 bases between them. From germline, CDR1 is MNHNS and CDR2 SASEGT.

This clonotype was seen many times. This chain connects TRBV12-3 or TRBV12-4 to TRBJ2-7, with 8 bases identical to TRBD2. The V segment lost 6 bases and the J segment 0 bases; nucleotides outside the gene matches: 7. The CDR3 totals 15 residues. This chain's CDR3 is CASSAGLVSSYEQYF. DNA for the CDR3: TGTGCCAGCAGCGCGGGACTAGTCTCCTCCTACGAGCAGTACTTC.

This clonotype was counted many times. CDR3 DNA: TGTGCCAGCAGCGTAGCGGCGGGAGCAGAGACCCAGTACTTC. Protein product: CASSVAAGAETQYF. The chain links TRBV9 to TRBJ2-5; 7 bases align to TRBD2. J lost 4 bases, V lost 0 bases, and 3 bases had no gene match. The CDR3 extends over 14 amino acids. Germline lookup yields CDR1 SGDLS and CDR2 YYNGEE.

This clonotype was counted at least ten times. The chain couples TRBV3-1 to TRBJ1-5; TRBD1 might be the D (5 bases). V lost 1 base to trimming and J lost 6 bases, with 10 bases between them. The CDR3 sequence is 14 residues long. Germline assignment: CDR1 LGHDT and CDR2 YNNKEL (reference sequence). The CDR3 spells CASSQGQSVQPQHF. The CDR3 coding sequence is TGTGCCAGCAGCCAAGGACAGAGTGTTCAGCCCCAGCATTTT.

This clonotype was observed at least ten times. The chain uses TRBV11-2 and TRBJ1-1; no firm D call. The CDR3 extends over 11 amino acids. CDR1 and CDR2 (germline): SGHAT, FQNNGV. The V end was cut by 5 bases, the J end by 9 bases, with 10 bases between. CDR3 sequence reads: CASSGAFQAFF. The CDR3 DNA reads as TGTGCCAGCAGCGGAGCATTCCAAGCTTTCTTT.

This clonotype was detected ten times or more. The CDR3 is CSVEERDEQYF. The CDR3 DNA reads TGCAGCGTGGAGGAAAGGGACGAGCAGTACTTC. V usage is TRBV29-1 and J usage is TRBJ2-7; possible D gene TRBD2, 5 bases. Between the trimmed V and J ends, which lost 6 bases and 5 bases, there was a span of 11 bases. Germline lookup yields CDR1 SQVTM and CDR2 ANQGSEA. The CDR3 extends over 11 amino acids.

This clonotype was counted a few times. The chain couples TRBV19 to TRBJ2-1, with D unresolved. In germline, CDR1 is LNHDA, CDR2 SQIVND (reference sequence). The CDR3 spans 14 residues. V was pared by 6 bases and J by 7 bases, with 16 bases between. CDR3 nucleotides: TGTGCCAGTAGAGTCCGGTCCCCCGGGAATGAGCAGTTCTTC. It yields the protein CASRVRSPGNEQFF.

Ten or more counts support this clonotype. The chain uses TRBV12-3 or TRBV12-4 and TRBJ1-4; TRBD1 aligns across 10 bases. V was pared by 4 bases and J by 1 base, with 6 bases of the junction left unmatched. CDR3 length: 17 amino acids. This CDR3 reads CASSSDRGQRTNEKLFF. For the CDR3, the DNA is TGTGCCAGCAGTTCAGACAGGGGGCAGCGAACTAATGAAAAACTGTTTTTT.

This clonotype has a count of ten or more. V gene TRBV24-1 combines with J gene TRBJ2-5, with unresolved D. CDR1 is KGHDR, CDR2 SFDVKD, per germline. CDR3 size: 12 residues. V shed 9 bases and J shed 5 bases, with 12 bases lying between them. The CDR3 DNA sequence: TGTGCCACCTCAGCCTCAACTGAGACCCAGTACTTC. Protein sequence: CATSASTETQYF.

This clonotype showed up many times. The CDR3 loop reads CASSLDGTDTQYF. DNA of the CDR3: TGCGCCAGCAGCTTGGACGGGACAGATACGCAGTATTTT. The gene calls are TRBV5-1 and TRBJ2-3; D gene uncertain. CDR1 is SGHRS, CDR2 YFSETQ, per germline. V was cut by 0 bases and J by 3 bases, with 5 bases left in between. CDR3 length: 13 amino acids.

This clonotype was detected many times. The rearrangement uses TRBV6-1 and TRBJ2-2; possible D gene TRBD1, 5 bases. Germline assignment: CDR1 MNHNS and CDR2 SASEGT. Trimming pared 7 bases from V and 6 bases from J, leaving 15 bases between. The CDR3 sequence is 14 residues long. The CDR3 sequence is CASTPQGRAGELFF. CDR3 in DNA: TGTGCCAGCACCCCGCAGGGTCGCGCCGGGGAGCTGTTTTTT.

This clonotype was observed at least ten times. This chain uses TRBV11-2 with TRBJ1-1; D is possibly TRBD1 (5 bases). V shed 4 bases and J shed 4 bases, with 10 bases lying between them. CDR1 SGHAT and CDR2 FQNNGV come from the germline V gene. This CDR3 is 13 amino acids long. CDR3 region: CASSSQGATEAFF. The CDR3 DNA reads TGTGCCAGCAGCTCCCAGGGTGCCACTGAAGCTTTCTTT.

This clonotype came up many times. The chain employs TRBV12-3 or TRBV12-4 and TRBJ2-7; D gene unclear. V lost 3 bases, J lost 6 bases, and 9 bases lay in between. The CDR3 runs to 12 residues. The CDR3, as DNA: TGTGCCAGCAGTTTTGGGCCGACCGAGCAGTACGTC. Its protein product is CASSFGPTEQYV.

Turning to this clonotype: This may be a read error, as it is one base from a much larger clone. Since the CDR3 does not end with the conserved phenylalanine or tryptophan, this likely comes from a read error. The chain recombines TRBV20-1 with TRBJ2-5; TRBD1 might be the D (6 bases). CDR1 is DFQATT, CDR2 SNEGSKA, per germline (reference sequence). This CDR3 has 15 residues. V was cut by 0 bases and J by 2 bases, with 13 bases left in between. The CDR3 DNA follows: TGCAGTGCTAGAGAGGACAGACCCCTTCAAGAGACCCAGTACTTA. It specifies CSAREDRPLQETQYL.

At least ten counts were recorded for this clonotype. This chain connects TRBV20-1 to TRBJ1-5, with TRBD1 as a possible D gene (5 bases). This CDR3 is built from 16 residues. Germline-derived CDR1 and CDR2 are DFQATT and SNEGSKA (reference sequence). V gave up 6 bases and J gave up 2 bases, with 20 bases separating them. The CDR3 DNA is TGCAGTGCCCCGGCGCGGCGGGACTATGGCAATCAGCCCCAGCATTTT. Protein sequence: CSAPARRDYGNQPQHF.

In its sample, this clonotype was seen many times. The rearrangement uses TRBV12-3 or TRBV12-4 and TRBJ2-5, with a possible D match to TRBD1 (5 bases). The V end lost 5 bases, the J end lost 3 bases, and 22 bases lay between the germline ends. CDR3 length: 17 amino acids. DNA of the CDR3: TGTGCCAGCAGTCCTGGGTCAAACGGGCCAGGGAAAGAGACCCAGTACTTC. It yields the protein CASSPGSNGPGKETQYF.

The chain links TRBV12-5 to TRBJ2-2; perhaps TRBD1 as D (5 bases). This CDR3 comprises 14 residues. CDR1 and CDR2 from the germline V gene are LGHNT and FRNRAP. Deletions cut 2 bases from V and 1 base from J, with 5 bases between. The CDR3 sequence is CASGLQGNTGELFF. Written as DNA, the CDR3 is TGTGCTAGTGGTTTGCAGGGGAACACCGGGGAGCTGTTTTTT.

This clonotype was seen ten or more times. The gene calls are TRBV10-3 and TRBJ2-1, with TRBD1 matching 7 bases. With V trimmed by 4 bases and J by 1 base, 7 bases remained unmatched. The CDR3 loop spans 16 amino acids. Germline CDR1 and CDR2: ENHRY and SYGVKD. The CDR3 here is CAISAIDRASYNEQFF. The CDR3 DNA reads as TGTGCCATCAGTGCTATCGACAGGGCGTCCTACAATGAGCAGTTCTTC.

This clonotype was counted ten times or more. The rearrangement uses TRBV6-4 and TRBJ2-1; 9 bases map to TRBD1. J was trimmed by 6 bases and V by 6 bases; bases with no gene match: 9. CDR3 length: 15 amino acids. Germline assignment: CDR1 MRHNA and CDR2 SNTAGT. For the CDR3, the DNA is TGTGCCAGCAGCCCCAGGGGACAGGGTCTCAATGAGCAGTTCTTC. It specifies CASSPRGQGLNEQFF.

This clonotype was found a few times. V and J are TRBV5-6 and TRBJ2-5; the D call may be TRBD1 or TRBD2 (5 bases each). This CDR3 comprises 15 residues. Trimming pared 4 bases from V and 1 base from J, leaving 14 bases between. Germline V gene data show CDR1 as SGHDT and CDR2 as YYEEEE. The CDR3 protein is CASSGPFGTQETQYF. CDR3 DNA sequence: TGTGCCAGCAGCGGGCCTTTCGGGACCCAAGAGACCCAGTACTTC.

Many counts were recorded for this clonotype. The chain carries TRBV6-2 or TRBV6-3 and TRBJ1-5; D unresolved. This CDR3 is 14 amino acids long. Trimming pared 6 bases from V and 6 bases from J, leaving 15 bases between. From germline, CDR1 is MNHEY and CDR2 SVGEGT. CDR3 sequence (DNA): TGTGCCAGCAGGACTGACGGAATGTCTCAGCCCCAGCATTTT. This encodes CASRTDGMSQPQHF.

There are many counts of this clonotype. The genes are TRBV20-1 and TRBJ1-1; D uncertain. Looked up from germline, CDR1 is DFQATT and CDR2 is SNEGSKA (reference sequence). CDR3 size: 13 residues. Trimming removed 0 bases from V and 10 bases from J, with 15 bases in between. The CDR3 is CSARDISGSGAFF. CDR3 sequence (DNA): TGCAGTGCTAGAGATATTTCCGGGTCGGGAGCTTTCTTT.

This clonotype has ten or more counts. The V and J genes are TRBV4-1 and TRBJ2-7; D unclear. The CDR3 covers 14 residues. Trimming pared 3 bases from V and 0 bases from J, leaving 9 bases between. Germline values: CDR1 MGHRA, CDR2 YSYEKL. The CDR3 is CASSHGLTSYEQYV. The CDR3 nucleotides read TGCGCCAGCAGCCACGGCCTTACCTCCTACGAGCAGTACGTC.

Many counts were recorded for this clonotype. The gene calls are TRBV24-1 and TRBJ1-1, with TRBD1 as a possible D gene (6 bases). V lost 5 bases and J 7 bases, leaving 13 bases between the germline ends. Germline CDR1 KGHDR, CDR2 SFDVKD. CDR3 length: 13 residues. The CDR3 DNA is TGTGCCACCAGTGCCGCAGGGGCGGGTGAAGCTTTCTTT. This sequence encodes CATSAAGAGEAFF.